The rows below give T cell receptor beta chains drawn from one sample of a study of cytomegalovirus exposure and HLA in healthy donors. The table came from immunoSEQ multiplex PCR; TCRdb's copy has only in-frame clones and leaves some out. Of about 52,000 clones listed, around 70% are singletons. Sequenced sample: PBMCs. These receptors came from a woman in her 50s in good health and CMV-seronegative. Each CDR3 is given with its conserved first and last residue.

TRBV18 CASSPGYSNQPQHF
TRBV5-4 CASSLAQGSGGMHEQFF
TRBV9 CASSQQGADSPLHF
TRBV7-2 CASSISGGVPYEQYF
TRBV18 CASSPGRGDTEAFF
TRBV11-2 CASTEQGAAYNEQFF
TRBV7-9 CASSSGTEGSYNEQFF
TRBV7-2 CASSLAGGGSYEQYF
TRBV6-1 CASREGRGNSPLHF
TRBV28 CASSPEGDEQFF
TRBV4-1 CASSQDSRGREYGYTF
TRBV7-2 CASSPAAGREQYF
TRBV4-1 CASSQGQGRGDTQYF
TRBV19 CASTPSRGTYYYNEQFF
TRBV5-1 CASSLGGLADQETQYF
TRBV19 CASSIGAPIAGSDNEQFF
TRBV28 CASIISAQGWGGSNQPQHF
TRBV30 CAWGQNYGYTF
TRBV4-2 CASLPISGGPLNEQFF
TRBV29-1 CSVSAGYSNQPQHF
TRBV5-1 CASSLLPGATNEKLFF
TRBV4-1 CASSLPSLPYEQYF
TRBV19 CASSTGAKNIQYF
TRBV6-5 CASRGAGGFMDTQYF
TRBV4-3 CASSRDRDSYGYTF
TRBV19 CASSIDLGAGGNTEAFF
TRBV4-3 CASSQLQGAGTDTQYF
TRBV6-5 CASSSEEGFYGYTF
TRBV7-3 CASSFSLAETQYF
TRBV30 CAWRLGGTARGYGYTF
TRBV2 CASSQYSGTGENIQYF
TRBV5-1 CASSLPRQEMIYEQYF
TRBV30 CAWSAGKGQPQHF
TRBV7-3 CASSSSTGTNTEAFF
TRBV28 CASSQPGQVYEQYF
TRBV19 CASSQLGGKGYEQYF
TRBV7-2 CASSLVVASGGLYNEQFF
TRBV6-4 CASSPSSGANVLTF
TRBV5-1 CASSSPGQLGETQYF
TRBV30 CAWSAGFQETQYF
TRBV6-6 CASTFTRTSDTQYF
TRBV25-1 CASSVASGTQDTQYF
TRBV28 CASSLGQNVEKLFF
TRBV14 CASSQGQSLYGYTF
TRBV6-5 CASSTDRGNYGYTF
TRBV12-1 CASSLAPGKDTEAFF
TRBV5-1 CASSPASGGGTQYF
TRBV10-1 CASSESGRPGGYTF
TRBV7-8 CASNSGELSYGYTF
TRBV6-1 CASSEWGGNNEQFF
TRBV7-7 CASSPQLADSYEQYF
TRBV28 CASRSGNGGYTF
TRBV25-1 CASSERGTVDYEQYF
TRBV2 CASGQGSSYNSPLHF
TRBV5-6 CASSAGVSGELFF